This entry lists 32 T cell receptor beta chains sequenced from one sample in a study of identical twins. Each CDR3 protein is one row after TCRdb ran MiXCR on the 5' RACE reads. The sample includes roughly 480,000 distinct CDR3 sequences, roughly a quarter of them seen just once. In addition, the sample was reused for a study of T cells expressing NK-cell markers.

The specimen was CD4+ T cells sorted from blood. These receptors were taken from a woman between 18 and 29 years old in good health.

V and J are TRBV5-1 and TRBJ1-2; D remains unclear. Germline loops: CDR1 SGHRS, CDR2 YFSETQ. The CDR3 consists of 13 residues. Trimming took 2 bases from V and 3 from J, leaving 8 bases between them. The CDR3 region is CASSLTDYYGYTF. The CDR3 DNA is TGCGCCAGCAGCTTAACAGATTACTATGGCTACACCTTC.

The rearrangement joins TRBV6-1 to TRBJ1-3; the match to TRBD1 covers 7 bases. V shed 6 bases and J 2 bases; nucleotides not matched to a gene: 7. Germline assignment: CDR1 MNHNS and CDR2 SASEGT. This CDR3 spans 15 amino acids. CDR3 loop: CASSSGQGAGNTIYF. The CDR3 nucleotides are TGTGCCAGCAGCAGCGGGCAGGGGGCTGGAAACACCATATATTTT.

The chain couples TRBV6-1 to TRBJ1-5, with D possibly being TRBD1 (6 bases). CDR1 and CDR2 from the germline V gene are MNHNS and SASEGT. This CDR3 contains 13 residues. Trimming cost V 7 bases and J 5 bases, with 12 bases left between them. The CDR3 is CASTPDRYQPQHF. The CDR3 nucleotides are TGTGCCAGCACCCCGGACAGATATCAGCCCCAGCATTTT.

This clonotype was seen only a few times. The CDR3 is CSAALAAKNIQYF. CDR3 in DNA: TGCAGTGCTGCCCTAGCGGCCAAAAACATTCAGTACTTC. The J gene is TRBJ2-4, the V gene TRBV20-1; possibly TRBD2 for D (6 bases). The CDR3 has 13 amino acids. Trimming took off 5 bases at V and 1 base at J, with 9 bases between the two ends. Germline CDR1 and CDR2: DFQATT and SNEGSKA (reference sequence).

This chain connects TRBV5-6 to TRBJ2-3, with D unresolved. The germline V gene has CDR1 SGHDT and CDR2 YYEEEE. The CDR3 spans 13 residues. V was pared by 8 bases and J by 5 bases, with 15 bases between. CDR3 region: CARGPGERDTQYF. As DNA, the CDR3 is TGTGCCAGGGGCCCTGGCGAGCGAGATACGCAGTATTTT.

V usage is TRBV10-3 and J usage is TRBJ2-3; 11 nucleotides match TRBD2. Germline CDR1 reads ENHRY; CDR2 reads SYGVKD. The CDR3 is 16 residues long. V was pared by 6 bases and J by 3 bases, with 8 bases of the junction left unmatched. This chain's CDR3 is CAISRTGTSGTDTQYF. For the CDR3, the DNA is TGTGCCATCAGCCGTACCGGGACTAGCGGAACAGATACGCAGTATTTT.

This clonotype was seen more than once but under ten times. The CDR3: CASSPTSGGYETQYF. CDR3 DNA sequence: TGTGCCAGCAGCCCGACTAGCGGGGGATATGAGACCCAGTACTTC. V usage is TRBV11-3 and J usage is TRBJ2-5, with 12 bases that match TRBD2. CDR1 is SGHNT and CDR2 is YENEEA in the germline V gene. This CDR3 comprises 15 residues. V gave up 5 bases and J gave up 5 bases; unmatched junction bases: 6.

The chain carries TRBV9 and TRBJ2-7; 7 bases match TRBD2. Germline CDR1 and CDR2: SGDLS and YYNGEE. The J segment lost 2 bases and the V segment lost 7 bases, leaving 6 bases of the junction unmatched. The CDR3 is 13 amino acids. CDR3 bases: TGTGCCAGCGACTCTAGCGGACCCTACGAGCAGTACTTC. Its protein is CASDSSGPYEQYF.

The chain uses TRBV20-1 and TRBJ2-3, with a tentative D call TRBD2 (6 bases). Germline V CDR1 and CDR2: DFQATT, SNEGSKA (reference sequence). The CDR3 covers 17 residues. Trimming removed 1 base at V and 1 base at J, with 18 bases between. The CDR3 sequence is CSARGDLSGDGTDTQYF. CDR3 DNA: TGCAGTGCTAGAGGGGATCTGTCGGGAGACGGCACAGATACGCAGTATTTT.

The chain carries TRBV4-2 and TRBJ2-5; D gene uncertain. V was trimmed by 1 base and J by 4 bases, leaving 13 bases between them. Germline lookup yields CDR1 LGHNA and CDR2 YNFKEQ. The CDR3 totals 15 residues. The CDR3 protein is CASSQGSRSGETQYF. The CDR3 DNA reads as TGTGCCAGCAGCCAAGGGTCTAGGTCTGGAGAGACCCAGTACTTC.

This clonotype turned up a few times. The V gene is TRBV20-1, the J gene TRBJ2-5, with 12 bases matching TRBD2. After removal of 6 bases from V and 5 bases from J, the junction contained 10 bases not matched to a gene. CDR3 length equals 15 residues. From germline, CDR1 is DFQATT and CDR2 SNEGSKA (reference sequence). The CDR3 sequence: CSANLAGGPEETQYF. CDR3 DNA sequence: TGCAGTGCGAACCTAGCGGGGGGGCCCGAGGAGACCCAGTACTTC.

J is TRBJ2-1 and V is TRBV9, with 9 bases identical to TRBD2. Trimming at V came to 4 bases and at J to 9 bases, leaving 8 bases not matched to a gene. Germline lookup yields CDR1 SGDLS and CDR2 YYNGEE. The CDR3 contains 14 residues. The CDR3 protein is CASSYTGTSPEQFF. The CDR3 DNA reads as TGTGCCAGCAGCTACACCGGGACTAGCCCTGAGCAGTTCTTC.

This chain uses TRBV7-2 with TRBJ2-3; TRBD2 agrees at 7 bases. J lost 6 bases, V lost 5 bases, and 8 bases had no gene match. Germline V lookup: CDR1 SGHTA, CDR2 FQGNSA. This CDR3 has 14 amino acids. The CDR3: CASSNRASGDTQYF. CDR3 in DNA: TGTGCCAGCAGCAATCGTGCTAGCGGCGATACGCAGTATTTT.

The gene calls are TRBV12-3 or TRBV12-4 and TRBJ1-1; 8 nucleotides align to TRBD1. Trimming removed 6 bases from V and 5 bases from J; junction bases left unmatched: 11. The CDR3 consists of 15 residues. The CDR3 loop reads CASSTLQGAGTEAFF. CDR3 bases: TGTGCCAGCAGCACCTTGCAGGGGGCGGGGACTGAAGCTTTCTTT.

This clonotype was observed once. This chain uses TRBV10-3 with TRBJ2-7; D gene uncertain. CDR1 is ENHRY and CDR2 is SYGVKD in the germline V gene. CDR3 length: 11 residues. The V gene lost 10 bases and the J gene lost 7 bases, with 14 bases spanning the gap. CDR3 bases: TGTGCCACCCAGTCGGCCATTGAGCAGTACTTC. Its translation: CATQSAIEQYF.

This clonotype was counted only a few times. The chain uses TRBV30 and TRBJ2-5; D assignment may be TRBD1 or TRBD2 (5 bases each). The CDR3 spans 13 residues. Germline V gives CDR1 GTSNPN, CDR2 SVGIG (reference sequence). The V gene lost 3 bases and the J gene lost 7 bases, with 15 bases spanning the gap. CDR3 DNA: TGTGCCTGGAGCCCGGGACGCCCGCCGACCCAGTACTTC. The encoded protein is CAWSPGRPPTQYF.

The rearrangement uses TRBV12-3 or TRBV12-4 and TRBJ1-1; TRBD1 matches at 9 bases. Trimming removed 8 bases from V and 12 bases from J; junction bases left unmatched: 7. The CDR3 sequence is 11 residues long. The CDR3 spells CASPGQGFSFF. In DNA, the CDR3 is TGTGCCAGCCCGGGACAGGGCTTTTCTTTCTTT.

CDR3 DNA: TGTGCCAGCAGTTTCGGACTGTCTCTCTACAATGAGCAGTTCTTC. Protein sequence: CASSFGLSLYNEQFF. V and J are TRBV12-3 or TRBV12-4 and TRBJ2-1; maybe TRBD2 (5 bases). The CDR3 runs 15 residues. Trimming took 3 bases from V and 3 from J, leaving 12 bases between them.

The gene calls are TRBV6-1 and TRBJ2-7, with D possibly being TRBD1 (6 bases). CDR1 is MNHNS, CDR2 SASEGT, per germline. The germline V and J ends were trimmed by 6 bases and 1 base, with 13 bases remaining between them. The CDR3 is 14 residues long. CDR3 sequence: CASRNPDRSYEQYF. The CDR3 coding sequence is TGTGCCAGCAGGAACCCGGACAGATCCTACGAGCAGTACTTC.

This clonotype appeared a few times. This chain connects TRBV12-3 or TRBV12-4 to TRBJ1-2, with D unclear. V was pared by 3 bases and J by 5 bases, with 7 bases between. The CDR3 length is 12 residues. CDR3 region: CASSFNKYGYTF. Written as DNA, the CDR3 is TGTGCCAGCAGTTTCAACAAGTATGGCTACACCTTC.

A few counts support this clonotype. The chain recombines TRBV12-5 with TRBJ2-1, with a possible D match to TRBD2 (6 bases). V was clipped by 4 bases and J by 7 bases, with 17 bases between them. The V gene's germline CDR1 is LGHNT and CDR2 FRNRAP. CDR3 length: 15 residues. The CDR3 reads CASGSPGPGGNEQFF. The CDR3 DNA follows: TGTGCTAGTGGTTCCCCGGGCCCTGGAGGGAATGAGCAGTTCTTC.

This sequence joins TRBV5-6 and TRBJ2-5; D might be TRBD2 (6 bases). Trimming stripped 3 bases from V and 1 base from J, with 10 bases between. Germline CDR1 reads SGHDT; CDR2 reads YYEEEE. CDR3 size: 14 residues. The CDR3 region has the DNA TGTGCCAGCAGCTGGGACTGGACCCAAGAGACCCAGTACTTC. Translation: CASSWDWTQETQYF.

This clonotype was counted only a few times. This sequence joins TRBV6-5 and TRBJ2-3; D unclear. The CDR3 has 13 amino acids. The V end lost 2 bases, the J end lost 2 bases, and 5 bases lay between the germline ends. The germline CDR1 and CDR2 sequences are MNHEY and SVGAGI. The CDR3 spells CASSYRPTDTQYF. DNA for the CDR3: TGTGCCAGCAGTTACAGGCCCACAGATACGCAGTATTTT.

This clonotype was counted a few times. The V call is TRBV7-9, the J call TRBJ2-7; D is unresolved. This CDR3 comprises 15 residues. The germline V gene encodes CDR1 SEHNR and CDR2 FQNEAQ (reference sequence). V shed 8 bases and J shed 4 bases, with 21 bases lying between them. CDR3 bases: TGTGCCAGCTCCATCGGCCTAACCCATCGATACGAGCAGTACTTC. Residues: CASSIGLTHRYEQYF.

This clonotype was observed at least ten times. V is TRBV20-1 and J is TRBJ2-5; possibly TRBD1 or TRBD2 for D (5 bases each). Germline-derived CDR1 and CDR2 are DFQATT and SNEGSKA (reference sequence). The CDR3 runs 12 residues. Here the CDR3 DNA reads TGCAGCGCCCGGGACCGCGGAGAGACCCAGTACTTC. It encodes CSARDRGETQYF.

The rearrangement uses TRBV7-8 and TRBJ2-4, with TRBD1 matching 9 bases. V trimming: 0 bases; J trimming: 4 bases; junction bases outside the gene matches: 4. The CDR3 totals 16 residues. Germline V CDR1 and CDR2: SGHVS, FQNEAQ. The CDR3 sequence is CASSLAPGTGKNIQYF. The CDR3 nucleotides read TGTGCCAGCAGCTTAGCCCCGGGGACAGGGAAAAACATTCAGTACTTC. The full variable domain, completed using reference TRBV7-8 and TRBJ2-4, is GAGVSQSPRYKVAKRGQDVALRCDPISGHVSLFWYQQALGQGPEFLTYFQNEAQLDKSGLPSDRFFAERPEGSVSTLKIQRTQQEDSAVYLCASSLAPGTGKNIQYFGAGTRLSVL.

The gene calls are TRBV29-1 and TRBJ2-6; D might be TRBD2 (6 bases). Trimming pared 5 bases from V and 4 bases from J, leaving 18 bases between. The V gene's germline CDR1 is SQVTM and CDR2 ANQGSEA. The CDR3 has 16 residues. For the CDR3, the DNA is TGCAGCGTTCGAGGACGGAGTCTAGCGGGGGCCAACGTCCTGACTTTC. As protein: CSVRGRSLAGANVLTF.

This rearrangement joins TRBV5-1 to TRBJ2-1, with 10 bases aligning to TRBD1. The trim removed 0 bases at V and 10 bases at J, leaving 1 base unmatched. CDR3 length: 13 amino acids. CDR1 is SGHRS and CDR2 is YFSETQ in the germline V gene. The CDR3 protein is CASSLGQGAEQFF. In nucleotides, the CDR3 is TGCGCCAGCAGCTTGGGACAGGGGGCCGAGCAGTTCTTC.

The DNA for the CDR3 is TGTGCCAGCAGTTTATCTTTTAGGTACACCGGGGAGCTGTTTTTT. Translated: CASSLSFRYTGELFF. This chain links TRBV12-3 or TRBV12-4 with TRBJ2-2; D ambiguous. V was cut by 2 bases and J by 3 bases, with 10 bases left in between. There are 15 residues in the CDR3.

This clonotype was counted a few times. The chain recombines TRBV20-1 with TRBJ2-5; TRBD2 matches at 7 bases. CDR3 length equals 15 residues. Trimming cost V 4 bases and J 5 bases; bases outside gene matches: 13. Germline CDR1 and CDR2: DFQATT and SNEGSKA (reference sequence). The CDR3 loop reads CSANLGSGGGETQYF. CDR3 nucleotide sequence: TGCAGTGCTAATCTCGGATCGGGGGGTGGGGAGACCCAGTACTTC.

This clonotype was detected only a few times. The V gene is TRBV11-2, the J gene TRBJ2-3; tentatively, D is TRBD2 (6 bases). The V gene's germline CDR1 is SGHAT and CDR2 FQNNGV. The CDR3 is 13 amino acids. The V gene lost 4 bases and the J gene lost 11 bases, with 16 bases spanning the gap. The CDR3 sequence: CASSYGSSAVQYF. In nucleotides, the CDR3 is TGTGCCAGCAGCTATGGGTCTAGCGCCGTGCAGTATTTT.

The chain links TRBV10-3 to TRBJ1-2, with 9 positions matching TRBD1. The V and J ends lost 5 bases and 6 bases, in that order; junction bases with no gene match: 10. CDR3 length equals 15 residues. Germline V lookup: CDR1 ENHRY, CDR2 SYGVKD. In DNA, the CDR3 is TGTGCCATCAGTATACCGGGACAGGGAGGGGATGGCTACACCTTC. It codes for CAISIPGQGGDGYTF.